Listed here are 14 T cell receptor beta chains from one sample, sequenced in a study of T cell changes during pregnancy in multiple sclerosis. Method: immunoSEQ multiplex PCR; TCRdb's copy keeps in-frame clones and lacks some. The sample comprises around 40,000 clones, around 90% of which are singletons, and approximately 0.79% rests with the top ten. Sequences were derived from CD4+ T cells from peripheral blood mononuclear cells, sampled in the third trimester of pregnancy. All receptors come from a female donor with multiple sclerosis, enrolled in a pregnancy study.

This sequence joins TRBV9 and TRBJ2-7; 10 bases are shared with TRBD2. V lost 4 bases to trimming and J lost 3 bases; unmatched junction nucleotides: 7. This CDR3 contains 15 residues. The germline V gene encodes CDR1 SGDLS and CDR2 YYNGEE. CDR3 in amino acids: CASSTGLATNYEQYF. CDR3 in DNA: TGTGCCAGCAGCACGGGACTAGCGACTAACTACGAGCAGTACTTC.

The chain combines TRBV27 with TRBJ1-2; TRBD1 agrees at 7 bases. Per germline, CDR1 MNHEY and CDR2 SMNVEV (reference sequence). The CDR3 sequence is 14 residues long. Losses at the gene ends were 5 bases for V and 4 bases for J; bases not matched to a gene: 7. The CDR3 region has the DNA TGTGCCAGCAGTCCCCTCCGGGACAGCTATGGCTACACCTTC. Protein sequence: CASSPLRDSYGYTF.

The J gene is TRBJ2-5, the V gene TRBV7-2; the D gene is possibly TRBD2 (6 bases). CDR3 length: 15 residues. V lost 5 bases to trimming and J lost 5 bases, with 18 bases between them. Per germline, CDR1 SGHTA and CDR2 FQGNSA. CDR3 bases: TGTGCCAGCAGCGATAGCGGCTCTCCGGTGGAGACCCAGTACTTC. It codes for CASSDSGSPVETQYF.

CDR3 loop: CASSIAGGMDTQYF. The CDR3 DNA reads as TGCGCCAGCAGCATAGCGGGAGGTATGGATACGCAGTATTTT. The chain carries TRBV5-1 and TRBJ2-3; TRBD2 aligns across 10 bases. This CDR3 region has 14 residues. Germline values: CDR1 SGHRS, CDR2 YFSETQ. Trimming took 4 bases from V and 6 from J; bases not matched to a gene: 5. The full variable domain, completed using reference TRBV5-1 and TRBJ2-3, is KAGVTQTPRYLIKTRGQQVTLSCSPISGHRSVSWYQQTPGQGLQFLFEYFSETQRNKGNFPGRFSGRQFSNSRSEMNVSTLELGDSALYLCASSIAGGMDTQYFGPGTRLTVL.

V and J are TRBV2 and TRBJ2-7, with TRBD2 identical over 7 bases. V shed 4 bases, J shed 6 bases, and the junction held 6 bases outside the gene matches. This CDR3 comprises 13 residues. Germline CDR1 SNHLY, CDR2 FYNNEI. This CDR3 reads CASSGAGLIEQYF. Written as DNA, the CDR3 is TGTGCCAGCAGTGGAGCGGGACTAATCGAGCAGTACTTC. Using reference TRBV2 and TRBJ2-7 for the parts outside the CDR3, the full variable domain is EPEVTQTPSHQVTQMGQEVILRCVPISNHLYFYWYRQILGQKVEFLVSFYNNEISEKSEIFDDQFSVERPDGSNFTLKIRSTKLEDSAMYFCASSGAGLIEQYFGPGTRLTVT.

J is TRBJ1-4 and V is TRBV28; D unclear. The CDR3 length is 14 residues. Germline V CDR1 and CDR2: MDHEN, SYDVKM. V lost 7 bases, J lost 0 bases, and 9 bases lay in between. As DNA, the CDR3 is TGTGCCAGCAAAGGCGGTCCAACTAATGAAAAACTGTTTTTT. Translating gives CASKGGPTNEKLFF.

The chain employs TRBV27 and TRBJ2-5, with 11 bases identical to TRBD2. V shed 2 bases, J shed 4 bases, and the junction held 6 bases outside the gene matches. The CDR3 has 16 amino acids. Germline lookup yields CDR1 MNHEY and CDR2 SMNVEV (reference sequence). CDR3 bases: TGTGCCAGCAGTTTACTTCCTAGCGGGAGGCCAGAGACCCAGTACTTC. Its translation is CASSLLPSGRPETQYF.

The chain joins TRBV9 to TRBJ1-2; D remains ambiguous. This CDR3 is built from 13 residues. CDR1 is SGDLS and CDR2 is YYNGEE in the germline V gene. V lost 0 bases and J 1 base, leaving 4 bases between the germline ends. CDR3 loop: CASSVDSNYGYTF. The CDR3 DNA reads TGTGCCAGCAGCGTAGACAGTAACTATGGCTACACCTTC. Using reference TRBV9 and TRBJ1-2 for the parts outside the CDR3, the full variable domain is DSGVTQTPKHLITATGQRVTLRCSPRSGDLSVYWYQQSLDQGLQFLIQYYNGEERAKGNILERFSAQQFPDLHSELNLSSLELGDSALYFCASSVDSNYGYTFGSGTRLTVV.

The CDR3 spells CAISASGNKETQYF. The CDR3 DNA is TGTGCCATCAGCGCTAGCGGGAATAAGGAGACCCAGTACTTC. The rearrangement links TRBV10-3 to TRBJ2-5; 9 bases match TRBD2. Germline CDR1 and CDR2: ENHRY and SYGVKD. The CDR3 has 14 amino acids. The junction had 7 bases not matched to a gene; V was cut back by 6 bases and J by 5 bases.

The chain couples TRBV25-1 to TRBJ2-7, with a weak D call TRBD1 (6 bases). The germline V and J ends were trimmed by 10 bases and 3 bases, with 19 bases remaining between them. CDR3 size: 14 residues. Germline CDR1 reads MGHDK; CDR2 reads SYGVNS. CDR3 coding DNA: TGTGCCACTAAAGGAACCGGGACATACTACGAGCAGTACTTC. Translation: CATKGTGTYYEQYF.

V and J are TRBV5-4 and TRBJ2-7; 7 positions match TRBD1. The CDR3 spans 15 residues. In germline, CDR1 is SGHNT, CDR2 YYREEE (reference sequence). With V trimmed by 6 bases and J by 2 bases, 11 bases remained unmatched. The DNA of the CDR3 is TGTGCCAGCACCCCATGGGGACAGTATCCCTACGAGCAGTACTTC. Translated: CASTPWGQYPYEQYF.

The chain has TRBV6-6 and TRBJ2-7; no definite D call. This CDR3 is built from 14 residues. Germline V CDR1 and CDR2: MNHNY, SVGAGI (reference sequence). V was shortened by 0 bases and J by 2 bases, with 8 bases between the two germline ends. As DNA, the CDR3 is TGTGCCAGCAGTTACTCGGCAGAAGCCTACGAGCAGTACTTC. This gives the protein CASSYSAEAYEQYF.

The chain combines TRBV19 with TRBJ1-2; 8 bases line up with TRBD1. The CDR3 loop spans 15 amino acids. Trimming at V came to 5 bases and at J to 4 bases, leaving 9 bases not matched to a gene. The V gene's germline CDR1 is LNHDA and CDR2 SQIVND (reference sequence). CDR3 sequence reads: CASSVTGERGYGYTF. The CDR3 DNA reads TGTGCCAGTAGTGTGACAGGGGAAAGGGGCTATGGCTACACCTTC.

With respect to this clone: Its ends do not fully match the called genes, so a read error is possible. The chain combines TRBV6-5 with TRBJ2-7; 9 nucleotides align to TRBD2. CDR1 MNHEY and CDR2 SVGAGI come from the germline V gene. The CDR3 has 14 amino acids. CDR3 bases: TGTGCCAGCAGTTACTCGGGTGGTGGAGGGACTAGCTCGTTC. This translates into CASSYSGGGGTSSF.